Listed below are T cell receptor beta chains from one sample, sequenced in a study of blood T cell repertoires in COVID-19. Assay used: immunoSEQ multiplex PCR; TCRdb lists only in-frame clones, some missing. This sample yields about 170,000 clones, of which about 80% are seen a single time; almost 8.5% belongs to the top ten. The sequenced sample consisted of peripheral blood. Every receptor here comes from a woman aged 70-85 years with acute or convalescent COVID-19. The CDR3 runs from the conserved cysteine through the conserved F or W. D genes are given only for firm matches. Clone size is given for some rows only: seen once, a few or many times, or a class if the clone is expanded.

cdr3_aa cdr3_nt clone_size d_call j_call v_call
CASSLAGGNQPQHF TGTGCCAGCAGTTTGGCGGGGGGCAATCAGCCCCAGCATTTT - - TRBJ1-5 TRBV28
CASSLGGVAFF TGTGCCAGCAGTTTGGGGGGAGTCGCTTTCTTT - - TRBJ1-1 TRBV12-3/TRBV12-4
CAWSRTGERTEAFF TGTGCCTGGAGTCGTACAGGGGAACGCACTGAAGCTTTCTTT once TRBD1 TRBJ1-1 TRBV30
CATSDSERLYTGELFF TGTGCCACCAGTGATTCCGAGCGGCTATACACCGGGGAGCTGTTTTTT few - TRBJ2-2 TRBV24-1
CASSVGQGAGGNQPQHF TGTGCCAGCAGTGTGGGACAGGGGGCAGGGGGCAATCAGCCCCAGCATTTT - TRBD1 TRBJ1-5 TRBV6-2/TRBV6-3
CASSAWTGYNGELFF TGTGCCAGCAGCGCCTGGACAGGGTATAACGGGGAGCTGTTTTTT - TRBD1 TRBJ2-2 TRBV7-2
CASSPLPSEQFF TGTGCCAGCAGTCCTCTCCCGAGTGAGCAGTTCTTC - - TRBJ2-1 TRBV12-3/TRBV12-4
CASSIRGGDTGELFF TGTGCCAGTAGTATAAGAGGGGGAGACACCGGGGAGCTGTTTTTT once - TRBJ2-2 TRBV19
CSVTGGLSASYGYTF TGCAGCGTGACTGGAGGCCTTTCTGCTAGCTATGGCTACACCTTC - - TRBJ1-2 TRBV29-1
CASSFRGADTQYF TGTGCCAGCAGCTTTCGGGGGGCAGATACGCAGTATTTT - TRBD2 TRBJ2-3 TRBV11-3
CASFGQGDYGYTF TGTGCCAGCTTTGGACAGGGGGACTATGGCTACACCTTC - TRBD1 TRBJ1-2 TRBV27
CSVVPVPGQGLYNEQFF TGCAGCGTTGTTCCCGTTCCGGGACAGGGACTCTACAATGAGCAGTTCTTC - TRBD1 TRBJ2-1 TRBV29-1
CASSYAGTGTEAFF TGTGCCAGCAGTTACGCGGGGACGGGCACTGAAGCTTTCTTT few - TRBJ1-1 TRBV6-2/TRBV6-3
CASERGYNEQFF TGTGCCAGTGAACGCGGCTACAATGAGCAGTTCTTC - - TRBJ2-1 TRBV28
CASSLVGREGREQYF TGTGCCAGCAGCTTAGTGGGCCGGGAGGGCCGCGAGCAGTACTTC - TRBD2 TRBJ2-7 TRBV7-9
CASSVATGNTGELFF TGTGCCAGCAGCGTAGCGACAGGGAACACCGGGGAGCTGTTTTTT - - TRBJ2-2 TRBV9
CASSQEATVNEKLFF TGCGCCAGCAGCCAAGAGGCGACAGTTAATGAAAAACTGTTTTTT - - TRBJ1-4 TRBV4-1
CAKRETGAGELFF TGTGCCAAAAGGGAAACAGGGGCCGGGGAGCTGTTTTTT once TRBD1 TRBJ2-2 TRBV19
CASSGLGSHEQFF TGTGCCAGCAGCGGACTGGGGTCTCATGAGCAGTTCTTC - - TRBJ2-1 TRBV27
CASSESRTGAFNSPLHF TGCGCCAGCAGTGAGTCAAGGACAGGGGCTTTTAATTCACCCCTCCACTTT once TRBD1 TRBJ1-6 TRBV10-2
CASSKIFGGNTEAFF TGTGCCAGCAGCAAAATTTTCGGGGGGAACACTGAAGCTTTCTTT - - TRBJ1-1 TRBV21-1
CASSYSRLADTDTQYF TGTGCCAGCAGTTACTCGCGACTAGCGGACACAGATACGCAGTATTTT once TRBD2 TRBJ2-3 TRBV6-2/TRBV6-3
CAWAPSMPTGTGEKLFF TGTGCCTGGGCCCCTTCTATGCCGACAGGGACGGGTGAAAAACTGTTTTTT - TRBD1 TRBJ1-4 TRBV30
CASSQTGYNEQFF TGTGCCAGCAGTCAGACAGGGTACAATGAGCAGTTCTTC - TRBD1 TRBJ2-1 TRBV2
CASSQNGVREGYTF TGCGCCAGCAGCCAAAACGGGGTTCGAGAAGGCTACACCTTC - - TRBJ1-2 TRBV5-1
CASSPWGTPNSGNTIYF TGTGCCAGCAGCCCCTGGGGGACACCGAATTCTGGAAACACCATATATTTT - - TRBJ1-3 TRBV7-2
CASSWTTENTEAFF TGTGCCAGCAGTTGGACTACAGAGAACACTGAAGCTTTCTTT once - TRBJ1-1 TRBV6-2/TRBV6-3
CASSLRTRGEVYNEQFF TGTGCCAGCAGCTTACGAACGCGGGGGGAAGTATACAATGAGCAGTTCTTC - TRBD2 TRBJ2-1 TRBV7-2
CASSFSISGSHNEQFF TGTGCCAGCAGCTTTTCAATTAGCGGGAGTCACAATGAGCAGTTCTTC - TRBD2 TRBJ2-1 TRBV7-2
CASSIRAGAPGDGYTF TGTGCCAGTAGTATCCGAGCGGGGGCCCCTGGGGATGGCTACACCTTC - - TRBJ1-2 TRBV19
CATSDPTGVLGYTF TGTGCCACCAGTGACCCTACAGGGGTTCTTGGCTACACCTTC - TRBD1 TRBJ1-2 TRBV24-1
CASSLGDGGNQLFF TGCGCCAGCAGCTTAGGGGACGGGGGTAATCAGCTGTTTTTT - - TRBJ1-4 TRBV5-1
CASSLNRDTYGYTF TGTGCCAGCAGTTTAAACAGGGACACCTATGGCTACACCTTC - - TRBJ1-2 TRBV27
CSVDEGTDTQYF TGCAGCGTTGATGAGGGCACAGATACGCAGTATTTT many - TRBJ2-3 TRBV29-1
CASSPSMGGNYGYTF TGTGCCAGCTCACCATCGATGGGGGGTAACTATGGCTACACCTTC - - TRBJ1-2 TRBV18
CASRQQGIPYGYTF TGTGCCAGCAGGCAACAGGGGATCCCCTATGGCTACACCTTC - TRBD1 TRBJ1-2 TRBV6-5
CASSPHPGQGPYEQYF TGTGCCAGCAGTCCTCACCCGGGACAGGGACCCTACGAGCAGTACTTC - TRBD1 TRBJ2-7 TRBV25-1
CASRVRQGANYGYTF TGTGCCAGCAGAGTTAGACAGGGGGCTAACTATGGCTACACCTTC once TRBD1 TRBJ1-2 TRBV28
CASSLGDRGFNQPQHF TGTGCCAGCAGCTTAGGGGACAGGGGCTTCAATCAGCCCCAGCATTTT few TRBD1 TRBJ1-5 TRBV7-8
CASQRGLAGGTGELFF TGTGCCAGTCAACGTGGACTAGCGGGAGGCACCGGGGAGCTGTTTTTT - TRBD2 TRBJ2-2 TRBV11-3
CASSYGTGLLGQPQHF TGTGCCAGCAGTTACGGGACAGGGCTCCTTGGTCAGCCCCAGCATTTT - TRBD1 TRBJ1-5 TRBV6-2/TRBV6-3
CSVGEGRWEKLFF TGCAGCGTTGGAGAGGGGAGGTGGGAAAAACTGTTTTTT - - TRBJ1-4 TRBV29-1
CASSFSQGANEQYF TGTGCCAGCAGCTTCTCTCAGGGGGCAAACGAGCAGTACTTC - TRBD1 TRBJ2-7 TRBV3-1/TRBV3-2
CAISAGDFYEQYF TGTGCCATCAGTGCGGGGGATTTCTACGAGCAGTACTTC - - TRBJ2-7 TRBV10-3
CASSFHMTGATEAFF TGTGCCAGCAGCTTCCATATGACAGGGGCCACTGAAGCTTTCTTT - TRBD1 TRBJ1-1 TRBV6-2/TRBV6-3
CASSSTQGSANYGYTF TGTGCCAGCAGCTCCACCCAGGGATCCGCTAACTATGGCTACACCTTC - - TRBJ1-2 TRBV2
CASSHRLGLARPETQYF TGCGCCAGCAGCCATAGACTGGGACTAGCGAGACCAGAGACCCAGTACTTC - TRBD2 TRBJ2-5 TRBV4-1
CASRGGAGNQETQYF TGTGCCAGCAGAGGGGGGGCCGGGAACCAAGAGACCCAGTACTTC - - TRBJ2-5 TRBV4-2
CASAGGTGGNTIYF TGTGCCAGCGCTGGAGGGACGGGAGGAAACACCATATATTTT - - TRBJ1-3 TRBV6-6
CASSPSRQVTQYF TGTGCCAGCTCACCTTCGAGACAGGTCACGCAGTATTTT - - TRBJ2-3 TRBV18
CASGIVSEQFF TGTGCCAGCGGTATAGTAAGTGAGCAGTTCTTC - - TRBJ2-1 TRBV3-1/TRBV3-2
CASSLEGTSGSNEQFF TGTGCCAGCAGCTTAGAAGGTACTAGCGGCTCCAATGAGCAGTTCTTC - TRBD2 TRBJ2-1 TRBV7-2